This entry lists 20 T cell receptor beta chains sequenced from one sample in a study of blood T cell repertoires in COVID-19. Sequenced by immunoSEQ multiplex PCR; TCRdb stores in-frame clones only, minus some. This table holds 200,000 to 250,000 clones, more than 75% found once. Sequencing was performed on peripheral blood. These TCRs come from a woman of 80 years or more with COVID-19, enrolled during active disease.

The V and J genes are TRBV7-9 and TRBJ2-2, with 13 nucleotides matching TRBD2. The V segment lost 5 bases and the J segment 5 bases; nucleotides outside the gene matches: 11. The CDR3 sequence is 18 residues long. Germline V gene sequence: CDR1 SEHNR, CDR2 FQNEAQ (reference sequence). The CDR3 here is CASSMRLAGGPVTGELFF. CDR3 bases: TGTGCCAGCAGCATGCGACTAGCGGGAGGACCCGTGACCGGGGAGCTGTTTTTT.

With regard to this clone: The germline gene is not matched at one end of the junction; a read error may be the cause. V gene TRBV12-5 combines with J gene TRBJ1-1; weak D call: TRBD1 (6 bases). CDR1 LGHNT and CDR2 FRNRAP come from the germline V gene. This CDR3 has 13 residues. The CDR3 reads CASGVVQGAEAFF. In nucleotides, the CDR3 is TGTGCTAGTGGTGTGGTACAGGGCGCTGAAGCTTTCTTT.

V and J are TRBV6-5 and TRBJ1-6, with no clear D. This CDR3 region has 12 residues. The germline gives CDR1 MNHEY, CDR2 SVGAGI. Trimming removed 0 bases at V and 13 bases at J, with 7 bases between. The CDR3 loop reads CASSYSGEPLHF. DNA of the CDR3: TGTGCCAGCAGTTACTCCGGGGAGCCCCTCCACTTT.

The rearrangement links TRBV6-2 or TRBV6-3 to TRBJ1-5; TRBD1 agrees at 7 bases. In germline, CDR1 is MNHEY, CDR2 SVGEGT. The CDR3 has 15 residues. After removal of 5 bases from V and 1 base from J, the junction contained 5 bases not matched to a gene. CDR3 loop: CASSRDSLSNQPQHF. CDR3 nucleotide sequence: TGTGCCAGCAGTCGGGACAGCCTAAGCAATCAGCCCCAGCATTTT.

This sequence joins TRBV18 and TRBJ1-1, with 7 positions matching TRBD1. From germline, CDR1 is KGHSH and CDR2 LQKENI. Trimming cost V 4 bases and J 3 bases; bases outside gene matches: 8. This CDR3 is built from 15 residues. CDR3 nucleotides: TGTGCCAGCTCACGCCCGGGACAGATGGACACTGAAGCTTTCTTT. It translates to CASSRPGQMDTEAFF.

The chain recombines TRBV6-6 with TRBJ2-1; 7 nucleotides agree with TRBD1. Germline loops: CDR1 MNHNY, CDR2 SVGAGI (reference sequence). This CDR3 has 15 amino acids. Germline trimming cut 7 bases from V and 0 bases from J; bases unmatched to any gene: 6. CDR3 sequence reads: CASIPGQYSYNEQFF. The CDR3 coding sequence is TGTGCCAGCATTCCGGGACAGTACTCCTACAATGAGCAGTTCTTC.

The genes are TRBV20-1 and TRBJ2-5; 11 bases fit TRBD2. The CDR3 length is 15 residues. From germline, CDR1 is DFQATT and CDR2 SNEGSKA (reference sequence). V lost 3 bases, J lost 5 bases, and 8 bases stayed unmatched. CDR3 bases: TGCAGTGCTAGTAAAGCCGCTAGCGGGGGGGAGACCCAGTACTTC. Translated: CSASKAASGGETQYF.

The chain joins TRBV18 to TRBJ2-6; D gene unclear. V was shortened by 3 bases and J by 1 base, with 7 bases between the two germline ends. CDR1 is KGHSH and CDR2 is LQKENI in the germline V gene. CDR3 length: 15 amino acids. The CDR3 DNA sequence: TGTGCCAGCTCACCTGCCGGGTCTGGGGCCAACGTCCTGACTTTC. Translated: CASSPAGSGANVLTF.

The chain recombines TRBV18 with TRBJ1-2; maybe TRBD1 (6 bases). Germline V gene sequence: CDR1 KGHSH, CDR2 LQKENI. V was cut by 6 bases and J by 7 bases, with 15 bases left in between. The CDR3 has 13 amino acids. The CDR3 coding sequence is TGTGCCAGCTCCCTCCCGCAGGGGACTGGCTACACCTTC. Translated, it gives CASSLPQGTGYTF.

The table lists this clone with a count of one. The chain couples TRBV2 to TRBJ1-2; D is undetermined. In germline, CDR1 is SNHLY, CDR2 FYNNEI. V was pared by 7 bases and J by 8 bases, with 20 bases between. CDR3 length: 14 residues. In DNA, the CDR3 is TGTGCCAGCACCGAGGGTCCCCAGGTTATCGGCTACACCTTC. Encoded protein: CASTEGPQVIGYTF.

The chain has TRBV6-2 or TRBV6-3 and TRBJ2-2; perhaps TRBD1 as D (6 bases). This CDR3 has 16 amino acids. Trimming took 2 bases from V and 2 from J, leaving 12 bases between them. Germline V gives CDR1 MNHEY, CDR2 SVGEGT. CDR3 nucleotides: TGTGCCAGCAGTTACGTTTTCGGGACAAACACCGGGGAGCTGTTTTTT. It yields the protein CASSYVFGTNTGELFF.

The chain recombines TRBV18 with TRBJ2-1; 7 positions match TRBD2. Germline V gene data show CDR1 as KGHSH and CDR2 as LQKENI. This CDR3 has 15 amino acids. With 4 bases clipped from V and 7 bases from J, the junction kept 10 bases outside the gene matches. CDR3 sequence reads: CASSRRDQGGNEQFF. In nucleotides, the CDR3 is TGTGCCAGCTCACGCCGGGACCAGGGAGGGAATGAGCAGTTCTTC.

The chain recombines TRBV5-1 with TRBJ2-5, with D possibly matching TRBD2 (6 bases). Germline V gene sequence: CDR1 SGHRS, CDR2 YFSETQ. The CDR3 runs to 14 residues. V lost 3 bases, J lost 4 bases, and 13 bases lay in between. The CDR3 region is CASSYGLEGETQYF. The CDR3 region has the DNA TGCGCCAGCAGCTACGGACTGGAGGGAGAGACCCAGTACTTC.

V and J are TRBV29-1 and TRBJ2-3; the match to TRBD1 covers 8 bases. Germline CDR1 is SQVTM and CDR2 is ANQGSEA. The CDR3 runs 15 residues. J was trimmed by 3 bases and V by 4 bases; bases with no gene match: 9. The CDR3 coding sequence is TGCAGCGTTGTCAAGAACACAGGGGGAACAGATACGCAGTATTTT. Translating it yields CSVVKNTGGTDTQYF.

This chain connects TRBV23-1 to TRBJ2-3; 9 positions agree with TRBD2. TRBV23-1 is noted as an ORF with a role that remains uncertain. The CDR3 length is 16 residues. The trim removed 2 bases at V and 5 bases at J, leaving 8 bases unmatched. The CDR3 coding sequence is TGCGCCAGCAGTCAACTGCTAGCGGGGATGGGAGATACGCAGTATTTT. Protein: CASSQLLAGMGDTQYF.

This clone was found once. The V call is TRBV7-2, the J call TRBJ2-3; possibly TRBD2 for D (7 bases). CDR3 length equals 15 residues. The ends were cut back, 3 bases at V and 6 bases at J, with 16 bases in the middle. Germline assignment: CDR1 SGHTA and CDR2 FQGNSA. This chain's CDR3 is CASSFWGGEGDTQYF. CDR3 DNA sequence: TGTGCCAGCAGCTTTTGGGGGGGCGAAGGGGATACGCAGTATTTT.

The genes are TRBV6-6 and TRBJ2-2; D perhaps matches TRBD2 (6 bases). Germline loops: CDR1 MNHNY, CDR2 SVGAGI (reference sequence). Trimming pared 5 bases from V and 1 base from J, leaving 11 bases between. The CDR3 runs 15 residues. CDR3 coding DNA: TGTGCCAGCAGTCCCTCGGGAGAGAACACCGGGGAGCTGTTTTTT. It encodes CASSPSGENTGELFF.

V usage is TRBV2 and J usage is TRBJ1-1; no definite D call. CDR1 and CDR2 from the germline V gene are SNHLY and FYNNEI. The CDR3 length is 11 residues. The ends were cut back, 6 bases at V and 4 bases at J, with 6 bases in the middle. CDR3 bases: TGTGCCAGCAGACAGTTCACTGAAGCTTTCTTT. Amino acids: CASRQFTEAFF.

V usage is TRBV5-1 and J usage is TRBJ1-6, with 7 bases lining up with TRBD1. After removal of 4 bases from V and 5 bases from J, the junction contained 6 bases not matched to a gene. Germline CDR1 SGHRS, CDR2 YFSETQ. There are 15 residues in the CDR3. CDR3 amino acids: CASSPGQANNSPLHF. The CDR3 bases are TGCGCCAGCAGCCCCGGACAGGCCAATAATTCACCCCTCCACTTT.

V is TRBV18 and J is TRBJ1-1, with D tentatively TRBD1 (6 bases). This CDR3 is 14 amino acids long. V was clipped by 2 bases and J by 4 bases, with 11 bases between them. CDR1 and CDR2 from the germline V gene are KGHSH and LQKENI. The CDR3 nucleotides are TGTGCCAGCTCACCAGGACAGCAGAGCACTGAAGCTTTCTTT. This sequence encodes CASSPGQQSTEAFF.